This is a list of T cell receptor beta chains from one sample in a study of blood T cell repertoires in COVID-19. Generated by immunoSEQ multiplex PCR, the TCRdb table keeps only in-frame clones and is missing some. Altogether about 130,000 clones are present, under 85% being singletons, with the ten largest covering 15% to 20%. The sequencing input was PBMCs or T cells enriched from blood (not recorded which). The receptor set was obtained from a man aged 25 to 40 who had recovered from COVID-19. The CDR3 runs from the conserved cysteine through the conserved F or W. Each record gives: J gene, D gene, V gene, clone size, CDR3 DNA, CDR3 protein. D genes are given only for firm matches. Size is stated for part of the rows, as once, few or many counts, or as a class when the clone is expanded.

J: TRBJ2-1
D: NA
V: TRBV2
size: NA
DNA: TGTGCCAGCAGTGAAAGGGGGGGTAGCCACAATGAGCAGTTCTTC
CDR3: CASSERGGSHNEQFF

J: TRBJ1-3
D: TRBD1
V: TRBV5-1
size: NA
DNA: TGCGCCAGCAGCATTGGGACAGGGCTTTCTGGAAACACCATATATTTT
CDR3: CASSIGTGLSGNTIYF

J: TRBJ1-4
D: NA
V: TRBV6-5
size: few
DNA: TGTGCCAGCAGCCCCAGGTCAGCAACTAATGAAAAACTGTTTTTT
CDR3: CASSPRSATNEKLFF

J: TRBJ1-3
D: NA
V: TRBV11-2
size: NA
DNA: TGTGCCAGCAGCCCTACATCGACAGTTCGCTCTGGAAACACCATATATTTT
CDR3: CASSPTSTVRSGNTIYF

J: TRBJ2-3
D: NA
V: TRBV10-1
size: NA
DNA: TGCGCCAGCAGTGAGTCGAGTGGGGGCCAAGATACGCAGTATTTT
CDR3: CASSESSGGQDTQYF

J: TRBJ1-3
D: NA
V: TRBV7-9
size: NA
DNA: TGTGCCAGCAGCTTAGCGAGGGGCAGGGGATCTGGAAACACCATATATTTT
CDR3: CASSLARGRGSGNTIYF

J: TRBJ2-5
D: NA
V: TRBV19
size: NA
DNA: TGTGCCACCGCTGCCGGAGAGACCCAGTACTTC
CDR3: CATAAGETQYF

J: TRBJ2-1
D: NA
V: TRBV5-5
size: few
DNA: TGTGCCAGCAGCATACCTAGGGACTTGCGGTACAATGAGCAGTTCTTC
CDR3: CASSIPRDLRYNEQFF

J: TRBJ2-1
D: TRBD1
V: TRBV14
size: NA
DNA: TGTGCCAGCAGCGGGCGACCGCTCACGGGACAGGGGAGCGACAATGAGCAGTTCTTC
CDR3: CASSGRPLTGQGSDNEQFF

J: TRBJ1-5
D: NA
V: TRBV10-3
size: NA
DNA: TGTGCCATCAGTGACGGCGGACTCAATCAGCCCCAGCATTTT
CDR3: CAISDGGLNQPQHF

J: TRBJ2-7
D: NA
V: TRBV5-1
size: NA
DNA: TGCGCCAGCAGCCCGGGAGCTCGCTACGAGCAGTACTTC
CDR3: CASSPGARYEQYF

J: TRBJ2-2
D: TRBD2
V: TRBV15
size: NA
DNA: TGTGCCACCAGCAGAGATTTTGGGGGACTAGCGGGTACCGGGGAGCTGTTTTTT
CDR3: CATSRDFGGLAGTGELFF

J: TRBJ1-5
D: NA
V: TRBV3-1/TRBV3-2
size: NA
DNA: TGTGCCAGCAGCCAAGGGGGCGCGGTTCAGCCCCAGCATTTT
CDR3: CASSQGGAVQPQHF

J: TRBJ2-7
D: NA
V: TRBV12-5
size: few
DNA: TGTGCTAGTGGTTTCCCTCAACAGGGTCAGCAGTACTTC
CDR3: CASGFPQQGQQYF

J: TRBJ1-4
D: TRBD1
V: TRBV5-4
size: NA
DNA: TGTGCCAGCAGCCTCTTCCGGACAGGGAGTACTGAAAAACTGTTTTTT
CDR3: CASSLFRTGSTEKLFF

J: TRBJ1-2
D: NA
V: TRBV28
size: NA
DNA: TGTGCCAGCAGTGCATCGACAGTCGAGGCGAACTATGGCTACACCTTC
CDR3: CASSASTVEANYGYTF

J: TRBJ2-1
D: TRBD2
V: TRBV30
size: NA
DNA: TGTGCCTGGAGTGCTCTAGCGGGTAGATACAATGAGCAGTTCTTC
CDR3: CAWSALAGRYNEQFF

J: TRBJ1-5
D: NA
V: TRBV6-1
size: NA
DNA: TGTGCCAGCAGTGAAAAAGGGGGTATTCAGCCCCAGCATTTT
CDR3: CASSEKGGIQPQHF

J: TRBJ1-2
D: TRBD1
V: TRBV29-1
size: NA
DNA: TGCAGCGCCGCCGGGACAGGGTACATCTCTAACTATGGCTACACCTTC
CDR3: CSAAGTGYISNYGYTF

J: TRBJ1-1
D: NA
V: TRBV29-1
size: NA
DNA: TGCAGCGCTGAACAGGGAAAAGCTTTCTTT
CDR3: CSAEQGKAFF

J: TRBJ1-3
D: NA
V: TRBV9
size: NA
DNA: TGTGCCAGCAACCCCGGTGGTGGAAACACCATATATTTT
CDR3: CASNPGGGNTIYF

J: TRBJ2-7
D: TRBD2
V: TRBV5-1
size: NA
DNA: TGCGCCAGCAGCTGGACCCTAGCGGGAGGGGCCTACGAGCAGTACTTC
CDR3: CASSWTLAGGAYEQYF

J: TRBJ2-1
D: TRBD2
V: TRBV3-1/TRBV3-2
size: NA
DNA: TGTGCCAGCAGCCGGGGACTAGCGGGAGGGGATGAGCAGTTCTTC
CDR3: CASSRGLAGGDEQFF

J: TRBJ1-6
D: TRBD1
V: TRBV5-5
size: NA
DNA: TGTGCCAGCAGCTTGGTGGGACAGGAAAATTCACCCCTCCACTTT
CDR3: CASSLVGQENSPLHF

J: TRBJ1-4
D: NA
V: TRBV3-1/TRBV3-2
size: NA
DNA: TGTGCCAGCAGCCAAGATTCAGGGAATAATGAAAAACTGTTTTTT
CDR3: CASSQDSGNNEKLFF

J: TRBJ2-3
D: TRBD2
V: TRBV19
size: NA
DNA: TGTGCCAGTACCAGACCTAGCGGCCCTACAGATACGCAGTATTTT
CDR3: CASTRPSGPTDTQYF

J: TRBJ1-3
D: TRBD1
V: TRBV19
size: NA
DNA: TGTGCCAGTATCGACAGGGGAGATGGAAACACCATATATTTT
CDR3: CASIDRGDGNTIYF

J: TRBJ1-1
D: NA
V: TRBV21-1
size: NA
DNA: TGTGCCTCCTCAAGGGGGAATTCCGAAGCTTTCTTT
CDR3: CASSRGNSEAFF

J: TRBJ1-1
D: NA
V: TRBV11-2
size: NA
DNA: TGTGCCAGCAGCTTGACAGTGAACACTGAAGCTTTCTTT
CDR3: CASSLTVNTEAFF

J: TRBJ1-2
D: TRBD1
V: TRBV7-9
size: NA
DNA: TGTGCCAGCAGCTTGGCAGGGGGTTCGGAAGCCTTC
CDR3: CASSLAGGSEAF

J: TRBJ1-2
D: NA
V: TRBV19
size: few
DNA: TGTGCCAGTACAGGGGTTCTTAACTATGGCTACACCTTC
CDR3: CASTGVLNYGYTF

J: TRBJ1-3
D: NA
V: TRBV2
size: NA
DNA: TGTGCCAGCATCGGACTACGGGGCTCTGGAAACACCATATATTTT
CDR3: CASIGLRGSGNTIYF

J: TRBJ2-1
D: TRBD1
V: TRBV9
size: NA
DNA: TGTGCCAGCAGCGGGACAGGGACGTACAATGAGCAGTTCTTC
CDR3: CASSGTGTYNEQFF

J: TRBJ1-2
D: NA
V: TRBV27
size: NA
DNA: TGTGCCAGCAGTTCCACGGTTTTGTCTACTGGCTACACCTTC
CDR3: CASSSTVLSTGYTF

J: TRBJ2-5
D: NA
V: TRBV5-4
size: NA
DNA: TGTGCCAGCAGCTCGCAGGACCAAGAGACCCAGTACTTC
CDR3: CASSSQDQETQYF

J: TRBJ1-1
D: NA
V: TRBV4-2
size: NA
DNA: TGTGCCAGCAGCCAAGATCGAGGGAGAACGACTGAAGCTTTCTTT
CDR3: CASSQDRGRTTEAFF

J: TRBJ2-3
D: NA
V: TRBV11-2
size: NA
DNA: TGTGCCAGCAGCTTAGTTCTCAGGGGATACACAGATACGCAGTATTTT
CDR3: CASSLVLRGYTDTQYF

J: TRBJ1-1
D: TRBD1
V: TRBV19
size: NA
DNA: TGTGCCAGTAGTAAGGGACAGATGAACACTGAAGCTTTCTTT
CDR3: CASSKGQMNTEAFF

J: TRBJ1-3
D: NA
V: TRBV4-2
size: NA
DNA: TGTGCCAGCAACCAGCAGGCCTCTGGTGGAAACACCATATATTTT
CDR3: CASNQQASGGNTIYF

J: TRBJ1-6
D: TRBD1
V: TRBV12-5
size: NA
DNA: TGTGCTAGTGGTACGACAGGGTCACCCCTCCACTTT
CDR3: CASGTTGSPLHF

J: TRBJ2-5
D: TRBD2
V: TRBV7-6
size: NA
DNA: TGTGCCAGCAGCGCTAGCGGGAAAGAGACCCAGTACTTC
CDR3: CASSASGKETQYF

J: TRBJ1-1
D: TRBD1
V: TRBV9
size: NA
DNA: TGTGCCAGCAGCGCCGGACAGGCGAACACTGAAGCTTTCTTT
CDR3: CASSAGQANTEAFF

J: TRBJ2-3
D: NA
V: TRBV12-3/TRBV12-4
size: NA
DNA: TGTGCCAGCAGTGCGGGCCCGCTGGATACGCAGTATTTT
CDR3: CASSAGPLDTQYF